This T cell receptor (beta chain) is from a study of response to subunit inactivated influenza vaccine. TCRdb recomputed calls from the RT-PCR reads with MiXCR, one row per CDR3 protein. The sample yields 600,000 to 700,000 distinct CDR3 sequences, about 15% seen once. This CDR3 comprises 11 residues. CDR1 and CDR2 (germline): SGHDN, FVKESK. This clonotype appeared many times. Germline is not matched at one junction end, which may reflect a read error. The source is a man in his fifties who received an inactivated influenza vaccine. Here the sequenced sample was PBMCs from blood, taken 14 to 15 days before vaccination. The gene calls are TRBV14 and TRBJ2-7, with D unresolved. Written as DNA, the CDR3 is TGTGCCAGCAGCCAGAGGACCATCCTAACCTTC. It specifies CASSQRTILTF.